This paragraph covers one T cell receptor beta chain sequence. No antigen is known for it. The entirety of the isolated RNA underwent reverse transcription, so expressed TCRB transcripts were sequenced. The repertoire was sequenced with immunoSEQ multiplex PCR; TCRdb's copy has only in-frame clones and lacks some. The sample has around 260,000 clones; 20% are singletons. One heparinised blood draw averaging roughly 120 mL was given by each donor. This record comes from a study of beta chain features in type 1 diabetes. Findings and caveats of the study: TCRB CDR3s were moderately but significantly shorter in Type 1 diabetes patients in all four CD4+ subsets.

This CDR3 spans 14 amino acids. Germline V CDR1 and CDR2: MNHEY, SVGAGI. V dropped 4 bases and J dropped 6 bases, with 14 bases sitting between them. Source material: naive CD4+ T cells from blood. The rearrangement uses TRBV6-5 and TRBJ2-3; D gene unclear. The origin of this receptor is a woman aged 40 to 55 with type 1 diabetes. The CDR3 DNA sequence: TGTGCCAGCAGTTCCACCGCCAGGCAGGATACGCAGTATTTT. Translation gives CASSSTARQDTQYF.